This T cell receptor beta chain originates from a study of T-cell memory formation after mild COVID-19. Study context: TCR clusters were mostly confined to one donor each.

Each CDR3 protein gets one entry after TCRdb re-called the 5' RACE reads with MiXCR. This sample has some 350,000 distinct CDR3 sequences, with around a sixth found just once. Germline-derived CDR1 and CDR2 are GTSNPN and SVGIG (reference sequence). The V and J ends lost 3 bases and 0 bases respectively, with 6 bases between them. The CDR3 spans 13 residues. Sequenced material: PBMCs or a T cell subset sorted from them (not recorded which). This receptor was identified in a man between 18 and 35 years old who had mild COVID-19 (a few samples of this study predate the infection). Cell type and time point are not known. The rearrangement uses TRBV30 and TRBJ2-1, with D possibly matching TRBD2 (5 bases). CDR3 nucleotides: TGTGCCTGGAGGGAGGACTCCTACAATGAGCAGTTCTTC. Translated, it gives CAWREDSYNEQFF.